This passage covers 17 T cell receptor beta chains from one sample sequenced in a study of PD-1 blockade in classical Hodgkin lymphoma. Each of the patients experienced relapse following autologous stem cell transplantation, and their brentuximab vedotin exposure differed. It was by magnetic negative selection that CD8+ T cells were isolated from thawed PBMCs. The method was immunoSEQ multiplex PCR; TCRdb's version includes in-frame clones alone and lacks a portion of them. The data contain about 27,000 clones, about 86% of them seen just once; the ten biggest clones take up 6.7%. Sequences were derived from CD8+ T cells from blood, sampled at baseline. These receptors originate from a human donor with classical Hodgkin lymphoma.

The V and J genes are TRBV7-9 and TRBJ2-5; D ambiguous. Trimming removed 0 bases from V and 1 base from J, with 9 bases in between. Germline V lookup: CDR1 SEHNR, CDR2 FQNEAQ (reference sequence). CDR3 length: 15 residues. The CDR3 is CASSLAHYSQETQYF. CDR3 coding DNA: TGTGCCAGCAGCTTAGCGCATTACAGCCAAGAGACCCAGTACTTC.

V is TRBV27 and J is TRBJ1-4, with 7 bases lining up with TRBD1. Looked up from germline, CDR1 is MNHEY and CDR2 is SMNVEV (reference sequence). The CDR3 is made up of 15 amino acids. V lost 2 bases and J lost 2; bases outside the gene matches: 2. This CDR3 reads CASSLGTATNEKLFF. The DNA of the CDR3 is TGTGCCAGCAGTTTAGGGACAGCTACTAATGAAAAACTGTTTTTT.

The CDR3 protein is CASTEGKATYEQYF. The CDR3 DNA follows: TGTGCCAGCACCGAGGGTAAGGCAACCTACGAGCAGTACTTC. The chain is built from TRBV13 and TRBJ2-7, with a tentative D call TRBD2 (5 bases). Germline CDR1 PRHDT, CDR2 FYEKMQ (reference sequence). The CDR3 contains 14 residues. V was shortened by 7 bases and J by 2 bases, with 15 bases between the two germline ends.

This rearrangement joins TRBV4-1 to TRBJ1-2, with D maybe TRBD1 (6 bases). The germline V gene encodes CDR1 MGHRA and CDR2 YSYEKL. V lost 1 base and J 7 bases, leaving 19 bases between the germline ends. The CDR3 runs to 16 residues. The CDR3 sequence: CASSQGPGPPRGGYTF. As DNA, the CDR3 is TGCGCCAGCAGCCAAGGTCCCGGACCTCCCAGGGGTGGCTACACCTTC.

CDR3 DNA: TGTGCCAGCAGTCTAGCGGTCCCGAACACCGGGGAGCTGTTTTTT. Translation gives CASSLAVPNTGELFF. The chain employs TRBV6-5 and TRBJ2-2; 7 bases agree with TRBD2. Looked up from germline, CDR1 is MNHEY and CDR2 is SVGAGI. The CDR3 runs to 15 residues. The V and J ends lost 5 bases and 0 bases, in that order; junction bases with no gene match: 3.

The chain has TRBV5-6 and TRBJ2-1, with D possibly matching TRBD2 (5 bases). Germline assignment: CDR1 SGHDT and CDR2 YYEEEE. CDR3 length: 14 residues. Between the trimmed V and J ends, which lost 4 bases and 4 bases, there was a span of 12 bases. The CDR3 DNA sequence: TGTGCCAGCAGCGTTGAGAGCGGTTACAATGAGCAGTTCTTC. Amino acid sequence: CASSVESGYNEQFF.

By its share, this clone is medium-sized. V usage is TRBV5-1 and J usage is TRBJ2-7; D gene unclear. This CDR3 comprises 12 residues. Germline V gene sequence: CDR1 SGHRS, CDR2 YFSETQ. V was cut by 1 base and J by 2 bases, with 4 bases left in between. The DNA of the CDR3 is TGCGCCAGCAGCTTGCCCCCCTACGAGCAGTACTTC. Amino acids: CASSLPPYEQYF.

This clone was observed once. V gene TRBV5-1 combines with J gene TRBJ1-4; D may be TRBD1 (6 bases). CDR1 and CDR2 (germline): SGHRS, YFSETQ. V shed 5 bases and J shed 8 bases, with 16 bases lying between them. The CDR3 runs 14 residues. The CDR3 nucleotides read TGCGCCAGCAGTCCCACAGGGAGGGGCGAAAAACTGTTTTTT. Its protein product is CASSPTGRGEKLFF.

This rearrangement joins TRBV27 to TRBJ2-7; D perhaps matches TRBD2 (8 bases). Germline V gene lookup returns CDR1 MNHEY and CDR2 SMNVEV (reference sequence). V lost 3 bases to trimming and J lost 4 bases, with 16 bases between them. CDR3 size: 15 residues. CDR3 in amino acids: CASSLGQRGTYEQYF. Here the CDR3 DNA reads TGTGCCAGCAGTTTGGGACAGCGGGGGACTTACGAGCAGTACTTC.

The CDR3 loop is CASSSVGLAGGGEQFF. In DNA, the CDR3 is TGTGCCAGCAGTTCGGTGGGACTAGCGGGAGGCGGTGAGCAGTTCTTC. This rearrangement joins TRBV28 to TRBJ2-1, with 15 bases that match TRBD2. The V segment lost 4 bases and the J segment 9 bases; nucleotides outside the gene matches: 7. CDR1 and CDR2 from the germline V gene are MDHEN and SYDVKM. CDR3 length: 16 amino acids.

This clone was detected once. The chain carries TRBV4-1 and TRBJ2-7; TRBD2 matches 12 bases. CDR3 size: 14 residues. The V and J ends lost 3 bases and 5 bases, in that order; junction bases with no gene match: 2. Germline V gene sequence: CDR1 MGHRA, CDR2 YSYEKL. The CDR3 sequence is CASSQTSGRDEQYF. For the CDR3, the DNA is TGCGCCAGCAGCCAGACTAGCGGGAGAGACGAGCAGTACTTC.

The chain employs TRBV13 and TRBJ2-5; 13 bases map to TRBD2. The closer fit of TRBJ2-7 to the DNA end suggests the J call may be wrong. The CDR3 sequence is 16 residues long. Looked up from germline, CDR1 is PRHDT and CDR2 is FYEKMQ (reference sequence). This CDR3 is CASSPWTSGSRYEQYF. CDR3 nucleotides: TGTGCCAGCAGCCCTTGGACTAGCGGGAGTAGGTACGAGCAGTACTTC.

The CDR3 coding sequence is TGTGCCAGCAGTTTATTCCGGCGCACTGAAGCTTTCTTT. Translated, it gives CASSLFRRTEAFF. The chain is built from TRBV27 and TRBJ1-1; D ambiguous. The ends were cut back, 1 base at V and 4 bases at J, with 7 bases in the middle. CDR1 and CDR2 from the germline V gene are MNHEY and SMNVEV (reference sequence). The CDR3 runs to 13 residues.

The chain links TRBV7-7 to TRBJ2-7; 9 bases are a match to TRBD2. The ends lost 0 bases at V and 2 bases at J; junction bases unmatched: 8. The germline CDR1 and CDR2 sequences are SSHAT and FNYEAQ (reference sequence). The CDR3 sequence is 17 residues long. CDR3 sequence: CASSLAGTSWAPYEQYF. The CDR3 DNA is TGTGCCAGCAGCTTAGCGGGGACTAGCTGGGCTCCCTACGAGCAGTACTTC.

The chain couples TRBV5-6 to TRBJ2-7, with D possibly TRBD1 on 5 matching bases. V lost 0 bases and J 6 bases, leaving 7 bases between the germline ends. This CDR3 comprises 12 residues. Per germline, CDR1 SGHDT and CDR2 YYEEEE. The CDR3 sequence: CASSLGQGEQYF. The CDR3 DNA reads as TGTGCCAGCAGCTTGGGGCAGGGCGAGCAGTACTTC. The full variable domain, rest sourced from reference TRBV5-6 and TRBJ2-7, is DAGVTQSPTHLIKTRGQQVTLRCSPKSGHDTVSWYQQALGQGPQFIFQYYEEEERQRGNFPDRFSGHQFPNYSSELNVNALLLGDSALYLCASSLGQGEQYFGPGTRLTVT.

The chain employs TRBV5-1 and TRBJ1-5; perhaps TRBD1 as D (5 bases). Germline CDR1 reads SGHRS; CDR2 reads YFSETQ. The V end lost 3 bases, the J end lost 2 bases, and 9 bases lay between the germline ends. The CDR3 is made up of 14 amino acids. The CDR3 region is CASSWWGGNQPQHF. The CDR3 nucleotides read TGCGCCAGCAGCTGGTGGGGGGGCAATCAGCCCCAGCATTTT.

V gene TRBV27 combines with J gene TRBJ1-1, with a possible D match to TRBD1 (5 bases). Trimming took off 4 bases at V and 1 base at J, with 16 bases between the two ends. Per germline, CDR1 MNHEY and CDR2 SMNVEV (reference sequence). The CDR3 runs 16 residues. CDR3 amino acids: CASSYGVGGANTEAFF. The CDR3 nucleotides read TGTGCCAGCAGTTACGGGGTCGGGGGAGCGAACACTGAAGCTTTCTTT.